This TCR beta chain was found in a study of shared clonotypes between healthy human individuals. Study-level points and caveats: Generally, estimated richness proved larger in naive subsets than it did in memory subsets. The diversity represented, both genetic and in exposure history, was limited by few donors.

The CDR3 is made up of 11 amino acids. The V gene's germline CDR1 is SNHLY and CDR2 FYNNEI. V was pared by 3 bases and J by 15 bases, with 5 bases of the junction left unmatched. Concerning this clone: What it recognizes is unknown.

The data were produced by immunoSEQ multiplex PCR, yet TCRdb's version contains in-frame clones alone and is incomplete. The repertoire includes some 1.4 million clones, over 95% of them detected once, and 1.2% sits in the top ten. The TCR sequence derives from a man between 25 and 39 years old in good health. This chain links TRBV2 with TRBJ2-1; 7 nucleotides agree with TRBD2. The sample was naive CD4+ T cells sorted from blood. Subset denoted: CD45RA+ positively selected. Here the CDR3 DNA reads TGTGCCAGCAGTGAGGGAGGGGCCCGGTTCTTC. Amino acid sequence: CASSEGGARFF. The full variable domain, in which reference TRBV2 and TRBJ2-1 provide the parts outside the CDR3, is EPEVTQTPSHQVTQMGQEVILRCVPISNHLYFYWYRQILGQKVEFLVSFYNNEISEKSEIFDDQFSVERPDGSNFTLKIRSTKLEDSAMYFCASSEGGARFFGPGTRLTVL.